This is a list of T cell receptor beta chains from one sample in a study of shared clonotypes between healthy human individuals. Sequencing used immunoSEQ multiplex PCR; TCRdb keeps in-frame clones, though not all of them. The data contain about 2.3 million clones, around 90% of them singletons. The sample comprised naive CD4+ T cells from PBMCs. Receptor source: a man aged 18 to 30 in good health. Some clones in this sample may be carry-over from other donors' samples. Both conserved end residues are part of each CDR3. D genes are given only for firm matches. Rows may omit the clone size; those that give it use once, few, many or a size class.

V gene	D gene	J gene	clone size	CDR3 DNA	CDR3 protein
TRBV28	-	TRBJ1-1	-	TGTGCCAGCAGTTTTGCGGTGGGATCTGAAGCTTTCTTT	CASSFAVGSEAFF
TRBV4-1	TRBD2	TRBJ2-3	-	TGCGCCAGCAGCGCGGGACTAGCGGGAGGGAGTCCAGATACGCAGTATTTT	CASSAGLAGGSPDTQYF
TRBV18	-	TRBJ1-2	few	TGTGCCAGCTCAAGGGGGGCCCACAGGCAAGGCTACACCTTC	CASSRGAHRQGYTF
TRBV9	-	TRBJ2-2	-	TGTGCCAGCAGCCCTCGGACAGCAGCCAACACCGGGGAGCTGTTTTTT	CASSPRTAANTGELFF
TRBV7-3	-	TRBJ2-7	-	TGTGCCAGCAGCCCAAGGCTAGGAATCTGCGAGCAGTACTTC	CASSPRLGICEQYF
TRBV7-9	-	TRBJ2-2	once	TGTGCCAGCAGCGCGGCAGGGAAGGACACCGGGGAGCTGTTTTTT	CASSAAGKDTGELFF
TRBV12-5	-	TRBJ2-1	-	TGTGCTAGTGGTTTGCCCTACCCGTATAGCTCCTACAATGAGCAGTTCTTC	CASGLPYPYSSYNEQFF
TRBV7-2	TRBD1	TRBJ2-7	-	TGTGCCAGCAGCCCCCAGGGGACAGGGGCCTACGAGCAGTACTTC	CASSPQGTGAYEQYF
TRBV6-1	TRBD2	TRBJ2-1	-	TGTGCCAGCAGCGTCAGCGGGAATTCCTACAATGAGCAGTTCTTC	CASSVSGNSYNEQFF
TRBV7-2	TRBD2	TRBJ2-1	-	TGTGCCAGCAGCTTAGGCGGGAGGGGGAGGTCCAATGAGCAGTTCTTC	CASSLGGRGRSNEQFF
TRBV7-3	TRBD1	TRBJ1-4	-	TGTGCCAGCAGCCTTACAGGGGCAACTAATGAAAAACTGTTTTTT	CASSLTGATNEKLFF
TRBV7-2	TRBD1	TRBJ1-1	-	TGTGCCAGCAGCTTGGGGGTGGCCCTGGGACAGGGAATAACTGAAGCTTTCTTT	CASSLGVALGQGITEAFF
TRBV30	TRBD2	TRBJ2-3	-	TGTGCCTGGAGTGTTTCACTAGCGGTTACGCAGTATTTT	CAWSVSLAVTQYF
TRBV4-1	-	TRBJ1-1	few	TGCGCCAGCAGCCCTCAGGGTTTCATGAACACTGAAGCTTTCTTT	CASSPQGFMNTEAFF
TRBV6-1	-	TRBJ2-5	-	TGTGCCGGGGAGACAGGACAAATAGGGGAGACCCAGTACTTC	CAGETGQIGETQYF
TRBV11-2	TRBD1	TRBJ1-5	-	TGTGCCAGCAGCAGGATGGGACAGACTAATCAGCCCCAGCATTTT	CASSRMGQTNQPQHF
TRBV5-1	-	TRBJ2-7	-	TGCGCCAGCAGCCCAGGGGGGCCGAGCTCCTACGAGCAGTACTTC	CASSPGGPSSYEQYF
TRBV4-1	TRBD1	TRBJ1-5	-	TGCGCCAGCAGCCAAGGACGACAGGGAAAGATCTCAAATCAGCCCCAGCATTTT	CASSQGRQGKISNQPQHF
TRBV6-1	TRBD1	TRBJ1-2	once	TGTGCCAGCAGGACAGGGGGCCCTAACTATGGCTACACCTTC	CASRTGGPNYGYTF
TRBV6-6	TRBD1	TRBJ2-1	-	TGTGCCAGCAACGGCCGCGGGACAGGGGCTTTCAATGAGCAGTTCTTC	CASNGRGTGAFNEQFF
TRBV5-1	TRBD2	TRBJ2-3	-	TGCGCCAGCAACCTAGCGGGAGCCCGCACAGATACGCAGTATTTT	CASNLAGARTDTQYF
TRBV6-1	-	TRBJ2-1	-	TGTGCCAGCAACGGATTCGGGAAATGGCGGTTCTTC	CASNGFGKWRFF
TRBV29-1	TRBD2	TRBJ2-1	-	TGCAGCGGTGGGGCGGGAGTGGGCGATGAGCAGTTCTTC	CSGGAGVGDEQFF
TRBV6-5	-	TRBJ1-3	-	TGTGCCAGCAGTTACTCCGGGCAGGGGAGAAACACCATATATTTT	CASSYSGQGRNTIYF
TRBV25-1	-	TRBJ1-4	-	TGTGCCAGCAGTGAAGCGGGGGATAATGAAAAACTGTTTTTT	CASSEAGDNEKLFF
TRBV27	-	TRBJ2-3	-	TGTGCCAGCAGGTCAGCACTACTCGGCACAGATACGCAGTATTTT	CASRSALLGTDTQYF
TRBV29-1	TRBD1	TRBJ2-1	-	TGCAGCGGGGAGGGACAGGGACTCCGCAATGAGCAGTTCTTC	CSGEGQGLRNEQFF
TRBV7-7	-	TRBJ2-7	-	TGTGCCAGCAGCTTAGATGCAGGGGACGAGCAGTACTTC	CASSLDAGDEQYF
TRBV6-5	TRBD2	TRBJ2-7	-	TGTGCCAGCAGTTACTCGCGGGAGGGCTACGAGCAGTACTTC	CASSYSREGYEQYF
TRBV6-1	TRBD1	TRBJ2-5	-	TGTGCCAGCAGTGAAACCAGGGGGCGAGAGACCCAGTACTTC	CASSETRGRETQYF
TRBV5-1	-	TRBJ1-4	-	TGCGCCAGCAGGCCGACAGCAACTAATGAAAAACTGTTTTTT	CASRPTATNEKLFF
TRBV7-9	TRBD2	TRBJ2-1	once	TGTGCCAGCAGCTTAGCCGTAGCGGGAAGGAATGAGCAGTTCTTC	CASSLAVAGRNEQFF
TRBV12-1	-	TRBJ1-2	-	TGTGCCAGCAGCTCCATCGACAGGAGGGTTTACTATGGCTACACCTTC	CASSSIDRRVYYGYTF
TRBV5-1	TRBD1	TRBJ1-2	-	TGCGCCAGCAGTTCAGGGGGCAACTATGGCTACACCTTC	CASSSGGNYGYTF
TRBV14	TRBD1	TRBJ1-2	once	TGTGCCAGCAGCCACGGTTCAGGGGGAGAGTATGGCTACACCTTC	CASSHGSGGEYGYTF
TRBV27	-	TRBJ2-3	-	TGTGCCAGCAGTTCCCGCGGTGTAGGTACGCAGTATTTT	CASSSRGVGTQYF
TRBV9	-	TRBJ1-3	-	TGTGCCAGCTATGGAAACACCATATATTTT	CASYGNTIYF
TRBV7-2	TRBD2	TRBJ2-2	-	TGTGCCAGCAGCTCGGGACTAGCGGGTGCCGGGGAGCTGTTTTTT	CASSSGLAGAGELFF
TRBV30	-	TRBJ2-3	-	TGTGCCTGGGGTGCGGCGGGTTCCACAGATACGCAGTATTTT	CAWGAAGSTDTQYF
TRBV9	-	TRBJ1-2	-	TGTGCCAGCAGCGCACTACGTGGGATTGATCATGGCTACACCTTC	CASSALRGIDHGYTF
TRBV29-1	-	TRBJ2-1	-	TGCAGCGTTGTGGGTGGAAAGAGCTCCTACAATGAGCAGTTCTTC	CSVVGGKSSYNEQFF
TRBV30	TRBD2	TRBJ2-7	-	TGTGCCTGGAGTCCTGCGCTAGCGGAGTCCTACGAGCAGTACTTC	CAWSPALAESYEQYF
TRBV28	TRBD1	TRBJ2-7	-	TGTGCCAGCAGTTCACCGGGACAGGGCAGCTACGAGCAGTACTTC	CASSSPGQGSYEQYF
TRBV7-9	-	TRBJ1-2	few	TGTGCCAGCACCCTAGATCCGGCAGACTATGGCTACACCTTC	CASTLDPADYGYTF
TRBV28	-	TRBJ2-7	-	TGTGCCAGCCTACCTGGACGACTGGGGGTCCCAGAGCAGTACTTC	CASLPGRLGVPEQYF
TRBV7-2	-	TRBJ2-1	-	TGTGCCAGCAGCACCGGGGGATTTGAGCAGTTCTTC	CASSTGGFEQFF
TRBV7-2	TRBD2	TRBJ2-1	-	TGTGCCAGCAGCTTAGGATCTAGCGGGAGAAGACATGAGCAGTTCTTC	CASSLGSSGRRHEQFF
TRBV30	-	TRBJ1-5	-	TGTGCCTGGAGTGTCGGGCAAGTCAATCAGCCCCAGCATTTT	CAWSVGQVNQPQHF
TRBV7-6	-	TRBJ2-7	-	TGTGCCAGCAGCCTTTCAGGCTACGAGCAGTACTTC	CASSLSGYEQYF
TRBV25-1	-	TRBJ2-3	-	TGTGCCAGCTCCGTCCAAAAATACACAGATACGCAGTATTTT	CASSVQKYTDTQYF
TRBV5-1	TRBD2	TRBJ2-2	-	TGCGCCAGCAGCCCTGGAGGAGCGGGAGGTCTGTACACCGGGGAGCTGTTTTTT	CASSPGGAGGLYTGELFF
TRBV7-2	TRBD1	TRBJ2-7	once	TGTGCCAGCAGCTTAGTATCGGGACAGGGGGCCCACGAGCAGTACTTC	CASSLVSGQGAHEQYF